The 13 T cell receptor beta chains presented below share a single source sample, sequenced in a study of blood T cell repertoires in COVID-19. Measured with immunoSEQ multiplex PCR; TCRdb has only the in-frame clones, and not every one. The sample holds roughly 110,000 clones, 70% to 80% seen once. Sequencing was carried out using peripheral blood. The receptors shown here come from a human donor with acute or convalescent COVID-19. The donor label of this sample is uncertain.

This clone showed up many times. J is TRBJ2-2 and V is TRBV6-4; 10 nucleotides line up with TRBD1. Germline V CDR1 and CDR2: MRHNA, SNTAGT. V lost 8 bases, J lost 3 bases, and 6 bases stayed unmatched. The CDR3 spans 15 residues. The CDR3 loop is CASSDRGKDTGELFF. The CDR3 bases are TGTGCCAGCTCGGACAGGGGGAAGGACACCGGGGAGCTGTTTTTT.

This clone has just a few counts. CDR3: CASSLVRGPPGVVSGYTF. CDR3 bases: TGTGCCAGCAGCTTAGTTCGGGGTCCCCCGGGGGTGGTTAGTGGCTACACCTTC. This chain joins TRBV7-2 and TRBJ1-2, with TRBD1 as a possible D gene (5 bases). The CDR3 runs 18 residues. Deletions cut 1 base from V and 7 bases from J, with 25 bases between. Germline loops: CDR1 SGHTA, CDR2 FQGNSA.

The chain has TRBV7-2 and TRBJ1-6; D remains unclear. CDR3 length: 15 amino acids. Trimming removed 1 base from V and 10 bases from J, with 14 bases in between. The germline V gene encodes CDR1 SGHTA and CDR2 FQGNSA. CDR3 coding DNA: TGTGCCAGCAGCTTAGGAAGCAGGTCTGGCTCACCCCTCCACTTT. It translates to CASSLGSRSGSPLHF.

The chain recombines TRBV11-2 with TRBJ2-7, with 9 bases lining up with TRBD1. The CDR3 runs to 13 residues. V was pared by 10 bases and J by 2 bases, with 6 bases of the junction left unmatched. Per germline, CDR1 SGHAT and CDR2 FQNNGV. The CDR3 nucleotides are TGTGCCATAGAGGGACAGGGCCCCTACGAGCAGTACGTC. Encoded protein: CAIEGQGPYEQYV.

The rearrangement links TRBV2 to TRBJ1-4; D unclear. The CDR3 runs to 14 residues. The V gene lost 8 bases and the J gene lost 3 bases, with 13 bases spanning the gap. The V gene's germline CDR1 is SNHLY and CDR2 FYNNEI. The CDR3 reads CASRGGDANEKLFF. As DNA, the CDR3 is TGTGCCAGCCGGGGAGGAGATGCTAATGAAAAACTGTTTTTT.

The chain combines TRBV6-1 with TRBJ1-2; 8 bases are a match to TRBD1. The CDR3 is made up of 15 amino acids. The V segment lost 3 bases and the J segment 4 bases; nucleotides outside the gene matches: 7. Germline CDR1 reads MNHNS; CDR2 reads SASEGT. The CDR3 is CASSDATGASYGYTF. CDR3 sequence (DNA): TGTGCCAGCAGTGACGCGACAGGGGCCAGCTATGGCTACACCTTC.

The J gene is TRBJ2-5, the V gene TRBV4-2; 8 bases fit TRBD1. The CDR3 covers 14 residues. Trimming cost V 6 bases and J 2 bases; bases outside gene matches: 5. Germline V lookup: CDR1 LGHNA, CDR2 YNFKEQ. Here the CDR3 DNA reads TGTGCCAGCAGATGGGACAGGTCACAAGAGACCCAGTACTTC. It translates to CASRWDRSQETQYF.

V gene TRBV9 combines with J gene TRBJ1-1, with TRBD1 identical over 7 bases. Germline V gene sequence: CDR1 SGDLS, CDR2 YYNGEE. V lost 5 bases to trimming and J lost 0 bases; unmatched junction nucleotides: 10. This CDR3 is built from 16 residues. For the CDR3, the DNA is TGTGCCAGCAGTCCACCAGGGGGTACGGTGAACACTGAAGCTTTCTTT. Its protein product is CASSPPGGTVNTEAFF.

The J gene is TRBJ1-1, the V gene TRBV20-1; possibly TRBD1 for D (5 bases). Per the germline V gene, CDR1 is DFQATT and CDR2 is SNEGSKA (reference sequence). V was shortened by 4 bases and J by 7 bases, with 10 bases between the two germline ends. The CDR3 spans 11 residues. The chain's CDR3 is CSATRQFEAFF. The CDR3 DNA sequence: TGCAGTGCTACGAGACAGTTTGAAGCTTTCTTT.

The J gene is TRBJ1-1, the V gene TRBV12-3 or TRBV12-4; D gene ambiguous. The V end was cut by 4 bases, the J end by 0 bases, with 6 bases between. The CDR3 has 13 residues. The CDR3 DNA sequence: TGTGCCAGCAGTTCCCACATGAACACTGAAGCTTTCTTT. It specifies CASSSHMNTEAFF.

The chain employs TRBV7-8 and TRBJ2-3; 8 nucleotides align to TRBD2. There are 15 residues in the CDR3. V trimming: 3 bases; J trimming: 5 bases; junction bases outside the gene matches: 7. In germline, CDR1 is SGHVS, CDR2 FQNEAQ. CDR3 protein: CASSFGSGGRDTQYF. CDR3 DNA: TGTGCCAGCAGCTTCGGAAGCGGGGGCAGAGATACGCAGTATTTT. Complete variable domain (other parts from reference TRBV7-8 and TRBJ2-3): GAGVSQSPRYKVAKRGQDVALRCDPISGHVSLFWYQQALGQGPEFLTYFQNEAQLDKSGLPSDRFFAERPEGSVSTLKIQRTQQEDSAVYLCASSFGSGGRDTQYFGPGTRLTVL.

The J gene is TRBJ1-2, the V gene TRBV19, with TRBD1 matching over 7 bases. Germline CDR1 and CDR2: LNHDA and SQIVND (reference sequence). Trimming cost V 6 bases and J 4 bases; bases outside gene matches: 11. This CDR3 spans 15 amino acids. The CDR3 spells CASRGATDRIYGYTF. The CDR3 DNA sequence: TGTGCCAGTAGGGGAGCGACGGACAGGATCTATGGCTACACCTTC.

The chain has TRBV19 and TRBJ1-5; no definite D call. CDR3 length equals 17 residues. Germline V gene lookup returns CDR1 LNHDA and CDR2 SQIVND (reference sequence). Trimming shortened V by 7 bases and J by 0 bases, and 19 bases separated the two germline ends. The CDR3 nucleotides are TGTGCCAGTAAAGGGTCCGGGAGTGGTTATAGCAATCAGCCCCAGCATTTT. Encoded protein: CASKGSGSGYSNQPQHF. Filled out from reference TRBV19 and TRBJ1-5, the complete variable domain reads DGGITQSPKYLFRKEGQNVTLSCEQNLNHDAMYWYRQDPGQGLRLIYYSQIVNDFQKGDIAEGYSVSREKKESFPLTVTSAQKNPTAFYLCASKGSGSGYSNQPQHFGDGTRLSIL.